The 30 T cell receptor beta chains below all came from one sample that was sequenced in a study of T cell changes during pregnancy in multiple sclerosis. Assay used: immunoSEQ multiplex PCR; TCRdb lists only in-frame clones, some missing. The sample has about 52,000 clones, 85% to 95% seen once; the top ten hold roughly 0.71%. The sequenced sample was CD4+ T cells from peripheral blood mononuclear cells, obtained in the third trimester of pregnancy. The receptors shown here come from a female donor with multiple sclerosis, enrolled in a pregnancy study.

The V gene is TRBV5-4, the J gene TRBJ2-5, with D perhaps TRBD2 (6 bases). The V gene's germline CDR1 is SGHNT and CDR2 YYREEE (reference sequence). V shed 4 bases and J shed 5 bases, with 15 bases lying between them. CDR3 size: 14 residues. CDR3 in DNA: TGTGCCAGCAGCGAGACTAGTCTTCGGGAGACCCAGTACTTC. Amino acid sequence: CASSETSLRETQYF.

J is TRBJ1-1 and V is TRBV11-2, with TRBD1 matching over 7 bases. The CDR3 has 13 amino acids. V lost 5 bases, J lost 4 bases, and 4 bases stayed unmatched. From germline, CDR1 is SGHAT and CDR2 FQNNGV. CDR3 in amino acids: CASSTTGFTEAFF. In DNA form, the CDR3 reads TGTGCCAGCAGCACGACAGGGTTCACTGAAGCTTTCTTT.

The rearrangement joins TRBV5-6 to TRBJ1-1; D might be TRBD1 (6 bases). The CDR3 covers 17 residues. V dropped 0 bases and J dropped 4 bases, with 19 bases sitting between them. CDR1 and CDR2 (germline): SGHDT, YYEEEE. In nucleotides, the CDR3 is TGTGCCAGCAGCTTGGGATGGGGGGGGCGCAGGGGCACTGAAGCTTTCTTT. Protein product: CASSLGWGGRRGTEAFF.

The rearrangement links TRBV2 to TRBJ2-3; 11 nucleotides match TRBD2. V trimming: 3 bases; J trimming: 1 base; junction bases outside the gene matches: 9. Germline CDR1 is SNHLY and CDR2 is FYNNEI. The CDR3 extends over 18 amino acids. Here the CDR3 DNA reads TGTGCCAGCAGTGAGTTTTTAGCGGGGGGGCCAGGCACAGATACGCAGTATTTT. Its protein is CASSEFLAGGPGTDTQYF.

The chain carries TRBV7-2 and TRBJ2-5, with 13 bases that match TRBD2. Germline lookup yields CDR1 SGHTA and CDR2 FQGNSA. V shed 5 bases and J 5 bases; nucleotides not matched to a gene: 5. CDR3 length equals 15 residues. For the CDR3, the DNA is TGTGCCAGCAGCCCAGGACTAGCGGGGGAGGAGACCCAGTACTTC. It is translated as CASSPGLAGEETQYF. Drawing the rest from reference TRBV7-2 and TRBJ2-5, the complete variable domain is GAGVSQSPSNKVTEKGKDVELRCDPISGHTALYWYRQSLGQGLEFLIYFQGNSAPDKSGLPSDRFSAERTGGSVSTLTIQRTQQEDSAVYLCASSPGLAGEETQYFGPGTRLLVL.

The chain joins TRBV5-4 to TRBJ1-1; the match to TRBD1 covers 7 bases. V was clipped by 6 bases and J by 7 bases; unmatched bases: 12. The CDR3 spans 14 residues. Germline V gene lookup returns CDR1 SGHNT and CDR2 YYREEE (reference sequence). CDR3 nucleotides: TGTGCCAGCACCGATACTAGGGGACAGCTTGAAGCTTTCTTT. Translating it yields CASTDTRGQLEAFF.

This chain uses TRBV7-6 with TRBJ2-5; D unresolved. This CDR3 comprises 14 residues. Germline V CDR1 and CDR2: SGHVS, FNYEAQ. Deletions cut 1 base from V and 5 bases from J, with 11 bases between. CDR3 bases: TGTGCCAGCAGCTTAGGCGGAGCTTGGGAGACCCAGTACTTC. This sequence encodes CASSLGGAWETQYF.

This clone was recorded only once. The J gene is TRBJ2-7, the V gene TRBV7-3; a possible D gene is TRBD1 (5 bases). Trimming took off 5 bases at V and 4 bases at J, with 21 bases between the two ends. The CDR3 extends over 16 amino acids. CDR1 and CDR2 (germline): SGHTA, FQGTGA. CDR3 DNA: TGTGCCAGCAGCATCAGACCTGGGGCCCAGCGTTACGAGCAGTACTTC. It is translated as CASSIRPGAQRYEQYF. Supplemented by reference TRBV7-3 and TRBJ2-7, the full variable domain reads GAGVSQTPSNKVTEKGKYVELRCDPISGHTALYWYRQSLGQGPEFLIYFQGTGAADDSGLPNDRFFAVRPEGSVSTLKIQRTERGDSAVYLCASSIRPGAQRYEQYFGPGTRLTVT.

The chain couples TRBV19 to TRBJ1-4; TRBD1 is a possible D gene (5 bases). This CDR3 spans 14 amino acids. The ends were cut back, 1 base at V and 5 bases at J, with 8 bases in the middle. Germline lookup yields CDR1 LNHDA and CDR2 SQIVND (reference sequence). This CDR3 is CASSIGGGNEKLFF. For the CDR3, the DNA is TGTGCCAGTAGTATAGGGGGCGGAAATGAAAAACTGTTTTTT. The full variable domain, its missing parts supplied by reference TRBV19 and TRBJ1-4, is DGGITQSPKYLFRKEGQNVTLSCEQNLNHDAMYWYRQDPGQGLRLIYYSQIVNDFQKGDIAEGYSVSREKKESFPLTVTSAQKNPTAFYLCASSIGGGNEKLFFGSGTQLSVL.

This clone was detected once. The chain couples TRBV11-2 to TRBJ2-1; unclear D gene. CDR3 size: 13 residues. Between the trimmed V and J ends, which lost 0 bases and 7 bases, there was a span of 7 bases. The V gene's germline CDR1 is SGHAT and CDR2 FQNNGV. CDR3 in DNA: TGTGCCAGCAGCTTAGATCCGGTAAATGAGCAGTTCTTC. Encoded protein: CASSLDPVNEQFF.

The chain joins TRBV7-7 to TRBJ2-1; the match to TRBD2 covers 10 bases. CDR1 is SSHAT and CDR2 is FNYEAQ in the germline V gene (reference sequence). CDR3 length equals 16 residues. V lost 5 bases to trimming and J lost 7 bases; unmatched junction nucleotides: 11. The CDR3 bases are TGTGCCAGCAGCCCGGGGATAGCGGGGGGCAGGAATGAGCAGTTCTTC. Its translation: CASSPGIAGGRNEQFF.

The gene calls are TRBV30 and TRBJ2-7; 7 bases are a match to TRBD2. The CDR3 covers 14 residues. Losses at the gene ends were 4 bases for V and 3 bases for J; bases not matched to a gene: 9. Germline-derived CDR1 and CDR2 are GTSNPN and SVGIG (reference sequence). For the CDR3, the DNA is TGTGCCTGGACCCCGGGAGGCCAGCACTACGAGCAGTACTTC. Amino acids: CAWTPGGQHYEQYF.

For the CDR3, the DNA is TGTGCCAGCAGCTTCAGGGGGCCCTATTACGAGCAGTACTTC. It is translated as CASSFRGPYYEQYF. The chain combines TRBV7-2 with TRBJ2-7, with 8 bases lining up with TRBD1. J lost 4 bases, V lost 3 bases, and 5 bases had no gene match. The CDR3 runs to 14 residues. Per the germline V gene, CDR1 is SGHTA and CDR2 is FQGNSA.

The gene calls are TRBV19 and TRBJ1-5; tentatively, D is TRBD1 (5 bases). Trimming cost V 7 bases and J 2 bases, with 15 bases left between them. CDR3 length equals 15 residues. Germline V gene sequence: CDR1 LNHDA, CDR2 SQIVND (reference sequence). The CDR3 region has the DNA TGTGCCAGTACTCCGGGGTGGGGGGGCAATCAGCCCCAGCATTTT. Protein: CASTPGWGGNQPQHF.

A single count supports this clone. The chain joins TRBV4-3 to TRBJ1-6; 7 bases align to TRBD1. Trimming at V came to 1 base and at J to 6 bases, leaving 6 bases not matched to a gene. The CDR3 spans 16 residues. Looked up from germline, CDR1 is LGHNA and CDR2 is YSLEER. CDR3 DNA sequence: TGCGCCAGCAGCCAAGTGAGGACAGGTCTTAATTCACCCCTCCACTTT. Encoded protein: CASSQVRTGLNSPLHF.

The CDR3 coding sequence is TGCGCCAGCAGCCAAGTACCCAGCACCGGGGAGCTGTTTTTT. This encodes CASSQVPSTGELFF. The chain employs TRBV4-1 and TRBJ2-2; D is uncertain. V shed 1 base and J shed 4 bases, with 7 bases lying between them. Germline V gives CDR1 MGHRA, CDR2 YSYEKL. This CDR3 region has 14 residues.

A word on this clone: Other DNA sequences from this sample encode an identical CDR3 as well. The CDR3: CASSVDRNYGYTF. CDR3 nucleotides: TGTGCCAGCAGCGTCGACAGGAACTATGGCTACACCTTC. V gene TRBV9 combines with J gene TRBJ1-2, with D perhaps TRBD1 (6 bases). There are 13 residues in the CDR3. The germline gives CDR1 SGDLS, CDR2 YYNGEE. Trimming took off 2 bases at V and 2 bases at J, with 7 bases between the two ends. Looking up the rest from reference TRBV9 and TRBJ1-2 gives the full variable domain: DSGVTQTPKHLITATGQRVTLRCSPRSGDLSVYWYQQSLDQGLQFLIQYYNGEERAKGNILERFSAQQFPDLHSELNLSSLELGDSALYFCASSVDRNYGYTFGSGTRLTVV.

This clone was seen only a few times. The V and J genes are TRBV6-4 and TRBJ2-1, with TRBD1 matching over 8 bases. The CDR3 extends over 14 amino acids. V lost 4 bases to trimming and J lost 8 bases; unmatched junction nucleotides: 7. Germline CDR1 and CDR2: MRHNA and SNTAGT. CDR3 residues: CASSARAGGHEQFF. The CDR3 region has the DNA TGTGCCAGCAGTGCCCGGGCAGGGGGCCATGAGCAGTTCTTC.

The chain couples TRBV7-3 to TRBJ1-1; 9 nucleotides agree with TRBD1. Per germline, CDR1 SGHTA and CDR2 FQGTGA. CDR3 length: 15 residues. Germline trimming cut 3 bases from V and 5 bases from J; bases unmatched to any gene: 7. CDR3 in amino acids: CASSFTGGSGTEAFF. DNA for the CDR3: TGTGCCAGCAGCTTTACAGGGGGCAGCGGGACTGAAGCTTTCTTT.

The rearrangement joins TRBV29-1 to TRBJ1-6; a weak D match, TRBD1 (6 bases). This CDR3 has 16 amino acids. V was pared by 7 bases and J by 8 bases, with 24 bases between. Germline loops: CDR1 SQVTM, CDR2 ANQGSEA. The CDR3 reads CSAAEGGGPGDSPLHF. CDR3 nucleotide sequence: TGCAGCGCCGCCGAGGGGGGGGGCCCGGGGGATTCACCCCTCCACTTT.

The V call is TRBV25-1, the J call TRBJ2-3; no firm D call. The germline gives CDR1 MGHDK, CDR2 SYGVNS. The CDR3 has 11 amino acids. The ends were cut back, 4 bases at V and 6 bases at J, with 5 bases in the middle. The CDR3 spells CASSAVDTQYF. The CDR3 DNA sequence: TGTGCCAGCAGTGCGGTGGATACGCAGTATTTT.

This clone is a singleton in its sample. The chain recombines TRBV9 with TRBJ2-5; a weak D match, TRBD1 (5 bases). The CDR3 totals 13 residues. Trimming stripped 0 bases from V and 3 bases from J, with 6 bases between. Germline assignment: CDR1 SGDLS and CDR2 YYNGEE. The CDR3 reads CASSVGGEETQYF. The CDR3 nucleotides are TGTGCCAGCAGCGTAGGGGGCGAAGAGACCCAGTACTTC.

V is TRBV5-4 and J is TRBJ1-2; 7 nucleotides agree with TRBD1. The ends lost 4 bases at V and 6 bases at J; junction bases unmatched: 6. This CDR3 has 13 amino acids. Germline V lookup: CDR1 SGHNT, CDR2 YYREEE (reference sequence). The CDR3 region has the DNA TGTGCCAGCAGCACAACCGGGACAGATGGCTACACCTTC. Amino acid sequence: CASSTTGTDGYTF.

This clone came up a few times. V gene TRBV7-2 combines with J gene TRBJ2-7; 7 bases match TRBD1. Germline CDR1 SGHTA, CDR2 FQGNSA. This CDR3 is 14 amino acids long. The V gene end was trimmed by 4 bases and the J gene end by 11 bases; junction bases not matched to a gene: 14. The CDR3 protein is CASSSSRDSVIKYF. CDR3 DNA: TGTGCCAGCAGCTCAAGCCGGGACAGTGTGATTAAGTACTTC.

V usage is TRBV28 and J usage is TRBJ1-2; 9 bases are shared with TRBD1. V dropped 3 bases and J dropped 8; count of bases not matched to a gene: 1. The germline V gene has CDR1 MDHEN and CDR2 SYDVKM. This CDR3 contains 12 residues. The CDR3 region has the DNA TGTGCCAGCAGTTTCACAGGGGGCGGCTACACCTTC. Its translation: CASSFTGGGYTF.

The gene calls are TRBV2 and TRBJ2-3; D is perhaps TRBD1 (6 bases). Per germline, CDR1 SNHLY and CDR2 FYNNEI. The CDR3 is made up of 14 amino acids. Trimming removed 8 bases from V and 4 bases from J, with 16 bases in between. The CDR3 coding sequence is TGTGCCAGCGGGGCAGGGACATTATCAGATACGCAGTATTTT. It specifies CASGAGTLSDTQYF.

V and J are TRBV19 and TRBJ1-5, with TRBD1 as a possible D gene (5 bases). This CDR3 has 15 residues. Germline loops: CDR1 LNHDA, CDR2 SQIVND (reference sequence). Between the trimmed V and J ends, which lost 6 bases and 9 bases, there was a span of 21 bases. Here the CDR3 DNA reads TGTGCCAGTAGCGTTCCGAGGGACCGCGGGGGGCCCCAGCATTTT. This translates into CASSVPRDRGGPQHF.

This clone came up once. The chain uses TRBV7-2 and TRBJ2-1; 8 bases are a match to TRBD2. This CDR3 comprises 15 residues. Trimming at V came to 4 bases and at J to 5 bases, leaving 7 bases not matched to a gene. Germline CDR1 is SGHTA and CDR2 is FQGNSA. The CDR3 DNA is TGTGCCAGCAGCTCAGGAGCGGGGGCTCACAATGAGCAGTTCTTC. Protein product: CASSSGAGAHNEQFF.

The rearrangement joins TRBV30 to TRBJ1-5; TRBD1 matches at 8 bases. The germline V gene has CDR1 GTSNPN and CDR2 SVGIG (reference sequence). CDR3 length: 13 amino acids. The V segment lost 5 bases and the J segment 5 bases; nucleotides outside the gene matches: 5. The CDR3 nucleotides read TGTGCCTGGGGGACAGGAGTCGATCAGCCCCAGCATTTT. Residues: CAWGTGVDQPQHF. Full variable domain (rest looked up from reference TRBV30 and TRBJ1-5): SQTIHQWPATLVQPVGSPLSLECTVEGTSNPNLYWYRQAAGRGLQLLFYSVGIGQISSEVPQNLSASRPQDRQFILSSKKLLLSDSGFYLCAWGTGVDQPQHFGDGTRLSIL.

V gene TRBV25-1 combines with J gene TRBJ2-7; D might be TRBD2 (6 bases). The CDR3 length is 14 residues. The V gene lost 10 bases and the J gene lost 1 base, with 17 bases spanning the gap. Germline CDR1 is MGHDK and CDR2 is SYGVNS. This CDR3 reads CATSGTDLSYEQYF. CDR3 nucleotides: TGTGCCACTTCCGGGACTGACCTTTCCTACGAGCAGTACTTC.